This TCR beta chain was identified during a study of shared clonotypes between healthy human individuals. Findings and limits, study-wide: Larger estimated richness was generally recorded for naive subsets relative to memory subsets. A handful of donors shared approximately 5% of their naive CD4 clonotypes.

The study enrolled healthy HIV-negative adults without recent acute infections or vaccinations as donors. Clones were read by immunoSEQ multiplex PCR, and TCRdb kept only the in-frame ones, dropping some. Of hundreds of thousands of clones in the sample, approximately 73% were seen once. The CDR3 length is 14 residues. Germline trimming cut 4 bases from V and 2 bases from J; bases unmatched to any gene: 5. Germline CDR1 reads SGHTA; CDR2 reads FQGTGA. Concerning this clone: No antigen is known for it.

The TCR comes from a woman aged 30 to 39 in good health. This chain uses TRBV7-3 with TRBJ2-7, with TRBD1 identical over 7 bases. Sequencing used memory CD4+ T cells sorted from blood. Subset defined: CD45RA-negative fraction. The CDR3 loop reads CASSSGQVPYEQYF. CDR3 DNA sequence: TGTGCCAGCAGCTCCGGACAGGTGCCCTACGAGCAGTACTTC. Full variable domain (remainder filled in from reference TRBV7-3 and TRBJ2-7): GAGVSQTPSNKVTEKGKYVELRCDPISGHTALYWYRQSLGQGPEFLIYFQGTGAADDSGLPNDRFFAVRPEGSVSTLKIQRTERGDSAVYLCASSSGQVPYEQYFGPGTRLTVT.